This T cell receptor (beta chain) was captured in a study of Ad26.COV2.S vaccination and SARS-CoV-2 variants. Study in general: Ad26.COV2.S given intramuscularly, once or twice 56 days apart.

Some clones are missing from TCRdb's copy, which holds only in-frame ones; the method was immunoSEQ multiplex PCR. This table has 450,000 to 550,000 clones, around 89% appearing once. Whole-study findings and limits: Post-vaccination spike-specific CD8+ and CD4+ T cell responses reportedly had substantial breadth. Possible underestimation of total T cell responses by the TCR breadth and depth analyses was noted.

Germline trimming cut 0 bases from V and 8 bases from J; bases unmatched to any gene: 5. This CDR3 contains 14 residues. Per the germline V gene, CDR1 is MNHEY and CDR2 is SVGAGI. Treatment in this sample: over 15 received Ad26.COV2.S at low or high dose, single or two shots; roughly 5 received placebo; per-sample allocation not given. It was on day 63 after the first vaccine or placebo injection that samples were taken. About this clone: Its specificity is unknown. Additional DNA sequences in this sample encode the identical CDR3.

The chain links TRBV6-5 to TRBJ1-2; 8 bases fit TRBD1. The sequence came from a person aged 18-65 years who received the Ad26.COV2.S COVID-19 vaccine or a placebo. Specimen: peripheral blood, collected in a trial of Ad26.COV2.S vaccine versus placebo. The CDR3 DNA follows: TGTGCCAGCAGTTACTCCGGACAGGGCGGGGGCTACACCTTC. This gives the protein CASSYSGQGGGYTF.